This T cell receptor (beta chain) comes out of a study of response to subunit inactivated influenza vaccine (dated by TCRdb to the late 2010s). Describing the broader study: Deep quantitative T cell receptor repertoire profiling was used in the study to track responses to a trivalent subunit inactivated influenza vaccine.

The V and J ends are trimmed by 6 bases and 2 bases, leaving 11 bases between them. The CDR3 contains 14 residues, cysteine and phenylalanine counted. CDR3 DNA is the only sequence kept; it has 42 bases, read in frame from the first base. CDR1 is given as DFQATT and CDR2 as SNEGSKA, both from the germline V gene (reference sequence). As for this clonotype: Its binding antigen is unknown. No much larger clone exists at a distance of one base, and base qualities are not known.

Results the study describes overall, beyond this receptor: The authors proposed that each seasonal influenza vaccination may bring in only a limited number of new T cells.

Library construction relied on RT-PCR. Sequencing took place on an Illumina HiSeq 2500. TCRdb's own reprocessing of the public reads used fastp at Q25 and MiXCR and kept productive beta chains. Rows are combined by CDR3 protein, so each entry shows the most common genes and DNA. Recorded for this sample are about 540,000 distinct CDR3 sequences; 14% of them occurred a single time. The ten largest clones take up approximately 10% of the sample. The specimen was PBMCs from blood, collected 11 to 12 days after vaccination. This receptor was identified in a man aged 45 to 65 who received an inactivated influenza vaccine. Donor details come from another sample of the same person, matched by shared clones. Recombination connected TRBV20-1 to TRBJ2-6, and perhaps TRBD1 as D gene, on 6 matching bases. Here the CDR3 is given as CSAPQGAGANVLTF. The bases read TGCAGTGCGCCACAGGGCGCTGGGGCCAACGTCCTGACTTTC.